This entry is about one T cell receptor (beta chain). The antigen is unknown. Only in-frame clones appear in the TCRdb table, and some are missing; sequencing was by immunoSEQ multiplex PCR. The table has some 140,000 clones, around 90% seen once. Researchers grouped second doses given at about 4 or about 12 weeks into one pool. These data are taken from a study of T cell responses to AZD1222 COVID-19 vaccine. Study results and caveats: Seropositive at baseline were only 5 or 6 AZD1222 recipients. Compared with day 0, the breadth and depth of the Spike-specific TCR repertoire rose significantly after two doses of AZD1222. Spike was spanned by vaccine-associated CD4 TCRs, with dominance at 160-218 and 743-854.

This specimen was peripheral blood, taken 28 days after the second AZD1222 dose. This receptor was taken from an adult who received the AZD1222 COVID-19 vaccine.

The CDR3 loop is CSVVPGTENEQFF. CDR3 bases: TGCAGCGTTGTTCCCGGGACAGAAAATGAGCAGTTCTTC. V gene TRBV29-1 combines with J gene TRBJ2-1; 7 bases match TRBD1. This CDR3 comprises 13 residues. From germline, CDR1 is SQVTM and CDR2 ANQGSEA. Losses at the gene ends were 4 bases for V and 7 bases for J; bases not matched to a gene: 7.